These 10 T cell receptor beta chains share one sample of origin, sequenced in a study of control samples from healthy donors and cancer patients. Clones were sequenced by immunoSEQ multiplex PCR, and TCRdb holds only the in-frame ones, with some missing. The sample records approximately 98,000 clones, approximately 82% being singletons. Sequencing was done on a sample of blood. Receptor source: a young man in good health.

The V and J genes are TRBV29-1 and TRBJ1-2; 8 bases are shared with TRBD1. Per the germline V gene, CDR1 is SQVTM and CDR2 is ANQGSEA. After removal of 7 bases from V and 2 bases from J, the junction contained 12 bases not matched to a gene. This CDR3 contains 15 residues. CDR3 region: CSATQGQGRNYGYTF. CDR3 sequence (DNA): TGCAGCGCCACCCAAGGACAGGGTAGGAACTATGGCTACACCTTC.

DNA of the CDR3: TGCGCCAGCAGCGACTCGCGTAGAGCCTACAATGAGCAGTTCTTC. As protein: CASSDSRRAYNEQFF. V and J are TRBV5-1 and TRBJ2-1; D gene ambiguous. This CDR3 has 15 amino acids. Trimming pared 4 bases from V and 2 bases from J, leaving 13 bases between. Germline CDR1 reads SGHRS; CDR2 reads YFSETQ.

Remarks on this clone: This same CDR3 is encoded by further DNA sequences in the sample. J is TRBJ1-5 and V is TRBV5-6; 7 bases agree with TRBD1. CDR1 and CDR2 from the germline V gene are SGHDT and YYEEEE. The CDR3 extends over 14 amino acids. J was trimmed by 2 bases and V by 1 base; bases with no gene match: 0. The CDR3 spells CASSLRGRNQPQHF. CDR3 nucleotides: TGTGCCAGCAGCTTGAGGGGGCGCAATCAGCCCCAGCATTTT. Full variable domain (missing parts from reference TRBV5-6 and TRBJ1-5): DAGVTQSPTHLIKTRGQQVTLRCSPKSGHDTVSWYQQALGQGPQFIFQYYEEEERQRGNFPDRFSGHQFPNYSSELNVNALLLGDSALYLCASSLRGRNQPQHFGDGTRLSIL.

This sequence joins TRBV5-1 and TRBJ2-7; D is ambiguous. Germline V gives CDR1 SGHRS, CDR2 YFSETQ. Trimming cost V 5 bases and J 1 base, with 13 bases left between them. The CDR3 loop spans 14 amino acids. CDR3 in amino acids: CASSDPENSYEQYF. As DNA, the CDR3 is TGCGCCAGCAGTGATCCCGAGAATTCCTACGAGCAGTACTTC.

The V and J genes are TRBV27 and TRBJ1-1; 7 bases agree with TRBD1. This CDR3 region has 11 residues. Germline-derived CDR1 and CDR2 are MNHEY and SMNVEV (reference sequence). V shed 5 bases and J 6 bases; nucleotides not matched to a gene: 0. The CDR3 DNA sequence: TGTGCCAGCAGTACAGGGGCTGAAGCTTTCTTT. It codes for CASSTGAEAFF.

This clone was recorded a few times. The V call is TRBV7-9, the J call TRBJ1-6, with D perhaps matching TRBD1 (5 bases). CDR1 is SEHNR, CDR2 FQNEAQ, per germline (reference sequence). The CDR3 consists of 14 residues. The V and J ends lost 5 bases and 12 bases respectively, with 17 bases between them. The CDR3 sequence: CASSPDTMRGPLHF. The CDR3 DNA sequence: TGTGCCAGCAGCCCGGACACCATGAGGGGACCCCTCCACTTT.

The chain employs TRBV19 and TRBJ1-5, with D possibly being TRBD1 (5 bases). CDR3 size: 16 residues. The germline CDR1 and CDR2 sequences are LNHDA and SQIVND (reference sequence). With 0 bases removed from V and 7 bases from J, the gap between germline ends came to 16 bases. CDR3 residues: CASSIDYGAENQPQHF. The CDR3 DNA reads TGTGCCAGTAGTATAGATTATGGGGCGGAAAACCAGCCCCAGCATTTT.

This clone was observed a handful of times. This rearrangement joins TRBV2 to TRBJ1-6; D gene uncertain. Germline CDR1 is SNHLY and CDR2 is FYNNEI. The length of the CDR3 is 16 residues. The V end was cut by 5 bases, the J end by 7 bases, with 18 bases between. This chain's CDR3 is CASSRREPTANSPLHF. CDR3 bases: TGTGCCAGCAGTCGCCGTGAACCGACTGCCAATTCACCCCTCCACTTT.

At least ten counts were recorded for this clone. The chain employs TRBV29-1 and TRBJ1-2, with D possibly matching TRBD1 (6 bases). CDR1 and CDR2 from the germline V gene are SQVTM and ANQGSEA. Trimming removed 2 bases at V and 4 bases at J, with 11 bases between. This CDR3 is built from 13 residues. CDR3 DNA sequence: TGCAGCGTTGAAAAAGGGGACACCTATGGCTACACCTTC. Translating gives CSVEKGDTYGYTF. Full variable domain (rest looked up from reference TRBV29-1 and TRBJ1-2): SAVISQKPSRDICQRGTSLTIQCQVDSQVTMMFWYRQQPGQSLTLIATANQGSEATYESGFVIDKFPISRPNLTFSTLTVSNMSPEDSSIYLCSVEKGDTYGYTFGSGTRLTVV.

The CDR3 coding sequence is TGTGCCAGCAGCTTAGTATCCAACCGGAACACTGAAGCTTTCTTT. Protein sequence: CASSLVSNRNTEAFF. V usage is TRBV11-2 and J usage is TRBJ1-1; D not certain. V lost 1 base, J lost 1 base, and 10 bases lay in between. The CDR3 is 15 amino acids. Germline CDR1 is SGHAT and CDR2 is FQNNGV.